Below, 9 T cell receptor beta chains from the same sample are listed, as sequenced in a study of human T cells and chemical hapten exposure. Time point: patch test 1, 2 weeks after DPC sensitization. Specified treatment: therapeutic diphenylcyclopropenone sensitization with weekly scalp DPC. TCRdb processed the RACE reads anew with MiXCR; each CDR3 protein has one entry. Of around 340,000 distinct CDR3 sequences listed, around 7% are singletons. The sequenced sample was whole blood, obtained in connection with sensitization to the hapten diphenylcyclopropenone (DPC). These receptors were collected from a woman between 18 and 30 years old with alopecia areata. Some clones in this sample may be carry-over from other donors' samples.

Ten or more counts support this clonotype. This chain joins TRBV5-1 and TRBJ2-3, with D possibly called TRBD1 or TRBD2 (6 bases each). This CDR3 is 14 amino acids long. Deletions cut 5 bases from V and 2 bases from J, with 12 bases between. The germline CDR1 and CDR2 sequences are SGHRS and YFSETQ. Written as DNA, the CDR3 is TGCGCCAGCAGATCCGGGGGCTCCACAGATACGCAGTATTTT. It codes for CASRSGGSTDTQYF.

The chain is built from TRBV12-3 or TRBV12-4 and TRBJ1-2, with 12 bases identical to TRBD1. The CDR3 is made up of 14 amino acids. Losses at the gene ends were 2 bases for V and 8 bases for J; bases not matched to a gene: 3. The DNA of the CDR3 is TGTGCCAGCAGTTTAAGGGGACAGGGGGCAGGCTACACCTTC. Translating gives CASSLRGQGAGYTF.

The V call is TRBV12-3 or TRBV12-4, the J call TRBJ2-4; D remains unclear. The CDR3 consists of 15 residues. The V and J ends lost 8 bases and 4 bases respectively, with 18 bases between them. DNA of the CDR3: TGTGCCAGCTGTCGGTGGCTGTCTCCGAAAAACATTCAGTACTTC. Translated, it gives CASCRWLSPKNIQYF.

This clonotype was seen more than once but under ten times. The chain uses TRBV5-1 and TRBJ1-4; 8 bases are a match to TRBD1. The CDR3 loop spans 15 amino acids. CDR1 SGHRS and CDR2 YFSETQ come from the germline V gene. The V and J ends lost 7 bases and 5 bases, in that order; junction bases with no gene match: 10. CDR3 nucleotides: TGCGCCAGCGCCCGCAACAGGGGGGGCAATGAAAAACTGTTTTTT. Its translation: CASARNRGGNEKLFF. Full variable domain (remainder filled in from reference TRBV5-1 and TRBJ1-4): KAGVTQTPRYLIKTRGQQVTLSCSPISGHRSVSWYQQTPGQGLQFLFEYFSETQRNKGNFPGRFSGRQFSNSRSEMNVSTLELGDSALYLCASARNRGGNEKLFFGSGTQLSVL.

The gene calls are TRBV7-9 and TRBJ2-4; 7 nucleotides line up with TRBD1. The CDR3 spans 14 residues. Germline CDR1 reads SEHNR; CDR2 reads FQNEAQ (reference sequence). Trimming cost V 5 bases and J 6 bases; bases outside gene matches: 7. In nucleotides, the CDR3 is TGTGCCAGCAGCCATGACAGGGACGGAAACATTCAGTACTTC. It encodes CASSHDRDGNIQYF.

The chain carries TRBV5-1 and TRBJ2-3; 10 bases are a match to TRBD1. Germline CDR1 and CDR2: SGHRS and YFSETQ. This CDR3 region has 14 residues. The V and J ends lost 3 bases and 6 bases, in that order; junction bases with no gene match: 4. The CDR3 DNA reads TGCGCCAGCAGCTGGCGGGACAGGGGCGATACGCAGTATTTT. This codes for CASSWRDRGDTQYF.

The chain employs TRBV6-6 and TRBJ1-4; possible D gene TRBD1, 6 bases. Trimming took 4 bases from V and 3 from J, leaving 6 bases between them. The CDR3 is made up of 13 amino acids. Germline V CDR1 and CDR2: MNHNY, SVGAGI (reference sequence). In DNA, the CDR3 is TGTGCCAGCAGTTGGACAGCTAATGAAAAACTGTTTTTT. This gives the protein CASSWTANEKLFF.

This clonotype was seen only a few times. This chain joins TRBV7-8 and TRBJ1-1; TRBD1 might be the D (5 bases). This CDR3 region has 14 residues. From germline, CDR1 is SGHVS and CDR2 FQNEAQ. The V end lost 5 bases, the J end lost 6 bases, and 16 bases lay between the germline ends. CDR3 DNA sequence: TGTGCCAGCAGCACCCGTGAGGGGACCCCTGAAGCTTTCTTT. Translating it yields CASSTREGTPEAFF.

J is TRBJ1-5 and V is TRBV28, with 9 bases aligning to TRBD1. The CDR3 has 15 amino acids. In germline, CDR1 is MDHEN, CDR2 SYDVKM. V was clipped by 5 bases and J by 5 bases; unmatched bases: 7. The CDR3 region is CASSPWGQGHQPQHF. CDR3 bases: TGTGCCAGCAGTCCGTGGGGACAGGGACATCAGCCCCAGCATTTT.